This TCR beta chain was identified in a study of patients and donors after allogeneic stem cell transplantation. V trimming: 6 bases; J trimming: 7 bases; junction bases outside the gene matches: 9. Germline V gene sequence: CDR1 MNHNS, CDR2 SASEGT. The CDR3 totals 15 residues. A single record per CDR3 protein comes from TCRdb applying MiXCR to the RT-PCR reads. The sample includes roughly 880,000 distinct CDR3 sequences, 15% to 20% of them seen just once. This clonotype was obtained from a human donor who was either an allogeneic HSCT recipient or a stem cell or donor lymphocyte infusion donor (not recorded which). It is not recorded whose cells these are; they may come from a transplant donor. This chain uses TRBV6-1 with TRBJ2-1; 10 bases align to TRBD2. Sample: blood, either unsorted or a sorted T cell fraction (not recorded which). The chain's CDR3 is CASSLLAGEVNEQFF. The CDR3 bases are TGTGCCAGCAGCCTCCTAGCGGGAGAAGTGAATGAGCAGTTCTTC.